The sequence of this T cell receptor (beta chain) was determined in a study of blood T cell repertoires in COVID-19. Study in general: The cDNA or gDNA used as material had been derived from T cells, B-cell-depleted T cells, or PBMCs.

This CDR3 is built from 16 residues. V was cut by 0 bases and J by 3 bases, with 12 bases left in between. Germline loops: CDR1 WSHSY, CDR2 SAAADI. Authors' processing steps: By means of reference gene primer amplification, nucleated cell counts were estimated. Clones were read by immunoSEQ multiplex PCR, and TCRdb kept only the in-frame ones, dropping some. That table gives V, J and clone size, and the DNA gave D and trimming. The top ten clones hold around 3% of a sample with about 250,000 clones, 70% to 90% of them seen once. The sequence was collected from a man aged 18 to 29 with active or convalescent COVID-19. Input material: peripheral blood. The gene calls are TRBV10-2 and TRBJ1-5; D is possibly TRBD1 (5 bases). In DNA form, the CDR3 reads TGCGCCAGCAGTGAGTCGGGTACAGGCAACAATCAGCCCCAGCATTTT. Protein: CASSESGTGNNQPQHF.